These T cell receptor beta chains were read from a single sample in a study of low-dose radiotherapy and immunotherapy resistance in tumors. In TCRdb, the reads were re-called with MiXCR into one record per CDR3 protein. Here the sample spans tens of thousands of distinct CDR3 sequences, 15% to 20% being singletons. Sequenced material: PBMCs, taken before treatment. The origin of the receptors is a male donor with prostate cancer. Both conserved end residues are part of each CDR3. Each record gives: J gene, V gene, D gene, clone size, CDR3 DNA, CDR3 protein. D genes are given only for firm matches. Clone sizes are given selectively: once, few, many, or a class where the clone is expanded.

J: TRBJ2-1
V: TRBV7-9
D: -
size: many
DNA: TGTGCCAGCAGCTTTTCAGGGAGGAATGAGCAGTTCTTC
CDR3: CASSFSGRNEQFF

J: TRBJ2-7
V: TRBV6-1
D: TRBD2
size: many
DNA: TGTGCCAGCAGTTCCCGGGGAGGGATCGCCTACGAGCAGTACTTC
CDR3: CASSSRGGIAYEQYF

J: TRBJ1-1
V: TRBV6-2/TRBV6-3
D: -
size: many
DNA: TGTGCCAGCAGTTACGAGGATGGGGACACTGAAGCTTTCTTT
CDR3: CASSYEDGDTEAFF

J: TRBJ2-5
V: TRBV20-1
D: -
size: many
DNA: TGCAGTGCTAGAGAACCGGGCCGGGAGACCCAGTACTTC
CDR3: CSAREPGRETQYF

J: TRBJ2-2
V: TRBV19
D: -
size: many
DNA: TGTGCCAGTAGCCCCGCCGGGAAGAACACCGGGGAGCTGTTTTTT
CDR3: CASSPAGKNTGELFF

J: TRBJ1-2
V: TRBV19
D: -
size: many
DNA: TGTGCCAGTAGCCAGACGTACAGTGGCTATGGCTACACCTTC
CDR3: CASSQTYSGYGYTF

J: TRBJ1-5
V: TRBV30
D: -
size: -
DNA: TGTGCCTGGAGTGCACAGCCCAATCAGCCCCAGCATTTT
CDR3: CAWSAQPNQPQHF

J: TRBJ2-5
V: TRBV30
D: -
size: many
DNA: TGTGCCTGGAGTCCGCCGCAAGAGACCCAGTACTTC
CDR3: CAWSPPQETQYF

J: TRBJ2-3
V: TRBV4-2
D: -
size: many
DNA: TGTGCCAGCAGCCCGGGCCCCCCAGATACGCAGTATTTT
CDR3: CASSPGPPDTQYF

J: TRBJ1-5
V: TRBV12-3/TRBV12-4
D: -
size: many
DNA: TGTGCCAGCAGCTCCCCCAGGGATAGCAATCAGCCCCAGCATTTT
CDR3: CASSSPRDSNQPQHF

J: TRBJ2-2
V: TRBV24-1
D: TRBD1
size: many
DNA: TGTGCCACCAGTGATCCGACAGGGGGACCCGGGGAGCTGTTTTTT
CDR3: CATSDPTGGPGELFF

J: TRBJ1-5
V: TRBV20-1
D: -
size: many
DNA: TGCAGTGCTGGGAGGTCCGGGAATCAGCCCCAGCATTTT
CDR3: CSAGRSGNQPQHF

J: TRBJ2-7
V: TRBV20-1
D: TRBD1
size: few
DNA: TGCAGTGCTCGACAGGGGAACTCCTACGAGCAGTACTTC
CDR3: CSARQGNSYEQYF

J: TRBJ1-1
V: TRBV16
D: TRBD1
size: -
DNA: TGTGCCAGCAGCCAATCCCAGGGGGACGATAACACTGAAGCTTTCTTT
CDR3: CASSQSQGDDNTEAFF

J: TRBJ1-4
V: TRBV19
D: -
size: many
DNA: TGTGCCAGTAGTCTCAGGACTGTTGAAAAACTGTTTTTT
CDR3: CASSLRTVEKLFF

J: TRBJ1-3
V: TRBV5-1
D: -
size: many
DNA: TGCGCCAGCAGCGAACCCGACCGCACGGGGACGGAAGGAAACACCATATATTTT
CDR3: CASSEPDRTGTEGNTIYF

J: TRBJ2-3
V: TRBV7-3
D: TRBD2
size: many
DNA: TGTGCCAGCAGCTTAACCGGGACTAGCGACCTTGATACGCAGTATTTT
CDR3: CASSLTGTSDLDTQYF

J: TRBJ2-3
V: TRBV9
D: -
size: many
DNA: TGTGCCAGCAGCGTAGGAGGGACCGGTCGTGATACGCAGTATTTT
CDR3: CASSVGGTGRDTQYF

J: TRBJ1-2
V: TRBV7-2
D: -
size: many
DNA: TGTGCCAGCAGCTTAGACGGTTATAACTATGGCTACACCTTC
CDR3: CASSLDGYNYGYTF

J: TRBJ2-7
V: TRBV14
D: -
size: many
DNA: TGTGCCAGCAGTCAGGATTTCTCCTACGAGCAGTACTTC
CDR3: CASSQDFSYEQYF

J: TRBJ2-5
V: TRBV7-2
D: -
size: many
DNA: TGTGCCAGCAGCCCGGGACTGGGCCCTCAAGAGACCCAGTACTTC
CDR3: CASSPGLGPQETQYF

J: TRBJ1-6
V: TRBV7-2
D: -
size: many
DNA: TGTGCCAGCAGCTTAGCCCAGGGCCCCAATTCACCCCTCCACTTT
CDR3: CASSLAQGPNSPLHF

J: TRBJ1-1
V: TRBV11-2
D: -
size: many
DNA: TGTGCCAGCAGCCCCCCAAGGGTATGGAGGGGGGCGAGTCCTGGGCAGAGCGCTGAAGCTTTCTTT
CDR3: CASSPPRVWRGASPGQSAEAFF

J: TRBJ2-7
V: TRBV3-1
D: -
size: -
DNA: TGTGCCAGCAGCCCAAAACCTAGGGGGACGGGGAAAAGGGGCTCCTACGAGCAGTACTTC
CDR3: CASSPKPRGTGKRGSYEQYF

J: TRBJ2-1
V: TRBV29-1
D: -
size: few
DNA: TGCAGCGTTCGTGGCCAGGCCGCCATCAATGAGCAGTTCTTC
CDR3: CSVRGQAAINEQFF

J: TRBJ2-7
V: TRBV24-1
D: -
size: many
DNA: TGTGCCTCCCGGGTCTCGAGCTCCTACGAGCAGTACTTC
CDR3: CASRVSSSYEQYF

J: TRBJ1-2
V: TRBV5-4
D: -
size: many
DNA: TGTGCCAGCAGCTTGGTGGGCAGAAATGGTGGCTACACCTTC
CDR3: CASSLVGRNGGYTF

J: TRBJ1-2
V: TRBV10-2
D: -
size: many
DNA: TGCGCCAGCAGTGCTTGGAACAACGAAATCTATGTCAATGGCTACACCTTC
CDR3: CASSAWNNEIYVNGYTF

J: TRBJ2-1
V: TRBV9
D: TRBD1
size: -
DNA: TGTGCCAGCAGTATATCAGGGGGTTCTTACAATGAGCAGTTCTTC
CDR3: CASSISGGSYNEQFF

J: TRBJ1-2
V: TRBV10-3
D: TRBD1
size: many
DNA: TGTGCCATCAGTGACATCGACAGGGGTCTTGGCTACACCTTC
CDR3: CAISDIDRGLGYTF

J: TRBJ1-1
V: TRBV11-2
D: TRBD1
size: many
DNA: TGTGCCAGCAGCTTTTTTACAGGGGGCTCAACTGAAGCTTTCTTT
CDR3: CASSFFTGGSTEAFF

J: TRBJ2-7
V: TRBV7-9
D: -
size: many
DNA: TGTGCCAGCAGCCCCCAGGTGGGCTCCTACGAGCAGTACTTC
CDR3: CASSPQVGSYEQYF

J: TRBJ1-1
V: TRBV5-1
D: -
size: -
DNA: TGCGCCAGCAGCCCGGACAGTCTGACTGAAGCTTTCTTT
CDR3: CASSPDSLTEAFF

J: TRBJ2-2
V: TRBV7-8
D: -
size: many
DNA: TGTGCCAGCACCCTTGCTGGGGGATTCACCGGGGAGCTGTTTTTT
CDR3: CASTLAGGFTGELFF

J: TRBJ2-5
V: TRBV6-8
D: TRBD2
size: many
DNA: TGTGCCAGCAGGGCTCTAGCGGGGGGCCCCTCCCGTACCCAGTACTTC
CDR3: CASRALAGGPSRTQYF

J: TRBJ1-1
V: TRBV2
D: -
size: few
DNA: TGTGCCAGCAGTGGCTGGGACTGTGAAGCTTTCTTT
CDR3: CASSGWDCEAFF

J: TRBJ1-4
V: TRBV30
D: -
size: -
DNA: TGTGCCTCAACCGGGACATACGGAATGAGACTGTTTTTT
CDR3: CASTGTYGMRLFF

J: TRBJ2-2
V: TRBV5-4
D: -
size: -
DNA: TGTGCCAGCAGCTTCGGGGGCGAAGGCACCGGGGAGCTGTTTTTT
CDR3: CASSFGGEGTGELFF

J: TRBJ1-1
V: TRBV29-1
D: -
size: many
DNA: TGCAGCGCTGTCCGGGTGGTCGAGACTGAAGCTTTCTTT
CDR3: CSAVRVVETEAFF

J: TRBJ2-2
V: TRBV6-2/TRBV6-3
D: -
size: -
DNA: TGTGCCAGCGAAACAGGGAATTCTGTCGGGGAGCTGTTTTTT
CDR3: CASETGNSVGELFF

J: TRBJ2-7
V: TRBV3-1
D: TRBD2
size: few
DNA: TGTGCCAGCAGCCAAACGGGGGGGCCGGACGAGCAGTACTTC
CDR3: CASSQTGGPDEQYF

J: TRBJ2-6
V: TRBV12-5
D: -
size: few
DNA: TGTGCTAGTGGTTTGTCCCAGGGTAACGGGGCCAACGTCCTGACTTTC
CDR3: CASGLSQGNGANVLTF

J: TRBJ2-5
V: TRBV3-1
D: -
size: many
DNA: TGTGCCAGCAGCCAGCCCTCCCGGCCGGGGCAAGAGACCCAGTACTTC
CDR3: CASSQPSRPGQETQYF

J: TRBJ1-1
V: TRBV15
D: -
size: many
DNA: TGTGCCACCAGCAGCCGGACCCCCACTGAAGCTTTCTTT
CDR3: CATSSRTPTEAFF

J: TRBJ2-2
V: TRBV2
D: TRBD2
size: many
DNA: TGTGCCAGCAGTGAATCGGGACTAGCGGGGGATTACACCGGGGAGCTGTTTTTT
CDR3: CASSESGLAGDYTGELFF

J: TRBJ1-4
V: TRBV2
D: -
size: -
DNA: TGTGCCAGCACTGTTCGTCCAGCAACTAATGAAAAACTGTTTTTT
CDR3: CASTVRPATNEKLFF

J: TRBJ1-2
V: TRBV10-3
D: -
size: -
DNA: TGTGCCATCAGTGAGTCGACGGATTATGGCTACACCTTC
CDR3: CAISESTDYGYTF

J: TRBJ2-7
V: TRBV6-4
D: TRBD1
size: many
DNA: TGTGCCAGCAGTGACCGGGGACAGCGAGCTTCCTACGAGCAGTACTTC
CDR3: CASSDRGQRASYEQYF

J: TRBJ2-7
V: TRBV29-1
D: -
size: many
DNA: TGCAGCGTTGAAACGGAGGACGAGCAGTACTTC
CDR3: CSVETEDEQYF

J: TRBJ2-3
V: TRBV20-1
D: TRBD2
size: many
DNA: TGCAGTGCTACCGGCGGGACTAGCGGGGGGCACACAGATACGCAGTATTTT
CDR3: CSATGGTSGGHTDTQYF

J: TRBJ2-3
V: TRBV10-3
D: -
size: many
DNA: TGTGCCACCAAAAATCCACCGGCAGATACGCAGTATTTT
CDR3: CATKNPPADTQYF

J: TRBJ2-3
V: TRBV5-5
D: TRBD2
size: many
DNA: TGTGCCAGCAGCTTGCGGGGGGTTAGTGGAGATACGCAGTATTTT
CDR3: CASSLRGVSGDTQYF